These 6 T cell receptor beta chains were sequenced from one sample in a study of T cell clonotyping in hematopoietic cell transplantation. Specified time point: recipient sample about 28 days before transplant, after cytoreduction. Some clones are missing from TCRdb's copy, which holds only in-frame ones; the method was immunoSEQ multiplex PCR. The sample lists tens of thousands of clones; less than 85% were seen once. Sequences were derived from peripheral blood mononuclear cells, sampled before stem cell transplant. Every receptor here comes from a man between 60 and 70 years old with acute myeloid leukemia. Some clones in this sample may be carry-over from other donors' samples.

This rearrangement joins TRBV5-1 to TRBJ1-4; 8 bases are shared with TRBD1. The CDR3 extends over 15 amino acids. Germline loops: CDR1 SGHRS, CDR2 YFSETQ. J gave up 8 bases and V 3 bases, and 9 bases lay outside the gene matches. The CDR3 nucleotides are TGCGCCAGCAGCTCAAAGACAGGGGAGGTGGAAAAACTGTTTTTT. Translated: CASSSKTGEVEKLFF.

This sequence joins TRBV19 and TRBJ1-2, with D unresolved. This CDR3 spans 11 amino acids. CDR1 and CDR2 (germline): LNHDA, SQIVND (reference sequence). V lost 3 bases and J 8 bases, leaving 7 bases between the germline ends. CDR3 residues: CASSIGRGYTF. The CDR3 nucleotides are TGTGCCAGTAGTATTGGGAGGGGCTACACCTTC.

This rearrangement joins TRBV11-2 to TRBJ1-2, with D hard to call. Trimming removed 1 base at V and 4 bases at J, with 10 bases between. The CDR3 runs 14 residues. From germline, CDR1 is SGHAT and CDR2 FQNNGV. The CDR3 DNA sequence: TGTGCCAGCAGCTTAGGATCACAGCCCTATGGCTACACCTTC. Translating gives CASSLGSQPYGYTF.

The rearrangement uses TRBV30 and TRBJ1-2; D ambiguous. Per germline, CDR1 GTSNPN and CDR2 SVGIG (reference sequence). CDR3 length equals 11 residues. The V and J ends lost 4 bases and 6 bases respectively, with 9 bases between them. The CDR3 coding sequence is TGTGCCTGGATGCCCCCAAATGGCTACACCTTC. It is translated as CAWMPPNGYTF.

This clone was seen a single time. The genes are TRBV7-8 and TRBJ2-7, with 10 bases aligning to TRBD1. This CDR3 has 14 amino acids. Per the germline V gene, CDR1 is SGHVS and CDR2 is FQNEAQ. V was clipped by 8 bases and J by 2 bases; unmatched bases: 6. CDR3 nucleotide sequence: TGTGCCAGCTACAGACAGGGGGCGGCCTACGAGCAGTACTTC. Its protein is CASYRQGAAYEQYF.

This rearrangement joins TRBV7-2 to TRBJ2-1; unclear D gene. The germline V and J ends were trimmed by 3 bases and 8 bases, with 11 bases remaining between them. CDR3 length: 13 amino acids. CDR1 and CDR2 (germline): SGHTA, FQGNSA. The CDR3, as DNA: TGTGCCAGCAGCTTCGACCGCTCGCATGAGCAGTTCTTC. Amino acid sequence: CASSFDRSHEQFF.